This TCR beta chain is from a study of spatial heterogeneity in lung cancer. Single TCR cDNA molecules each had their own unique molecular identifier. In TCRdb, the 5' RACE reads were re-called with MiXCR into one record per CDR3 protein. The table shows some 10,000 distinct CDR3 sequences, with over 9.5% occurring only once. This clonotype was seen at least ten times. Its antigen remains unknown. Study results and limitations: Alpha chain coverage of tumor T cells was estimated at 6% to 8%, and beta chain coverage at 11% to 15%. For expanded intratumoral alpha and beta TCRs, counts tracked tumor mutation counts.

This CDR3 is built from 14 residues. The ends were cut back, 4 bases at V and 3 bases at J, with 13 bases in the middle. CDR1 is MDHEN, CDR2 SYDVKM, per germline. As to time point: sample taken at primary tumor resection. A total of roughly 72 untreated early-stage non-small cell lung cancer patients served as donors. Whole RNA from tumor, nontumor lung or frozen PBMC was sequenced unsorted. This clonotype originated in a male donor with early-stage non-small cell lung cancer. The chain has TRBV28 and TRBJ2-7, with D tentatively TRBD1 (5 bases). The material sequenced was lung tumor tissue, taken at surgery. The CDR3 loop is CASSSRQYNYEQYF. DNA of the CDR3: TGTGCCAGCAGTTCCCGACAGTATAACTACGAGCAGTACTTC. Drawing the rest from reference TRBV28 and TRBJ2-7, the complete variable domain is DVKVTQSSRYLVKRTGEKVFLECVQDMDHENMFWYRQDPGLGLRLIYFSYDVKMKEKGDIPEGYSVSREKKERFSLILESASTNQTSMYLCASSSRQYNYEQYFGPGTRLTVT.